These 12 T cell receptor beta chains were sequenced from one sample in a study of blood T cells in healthy people across ages (dated by TCRdb to the mid-2010s). To prepare the library, 5' RACE was applied. The instrument given in TCRdb is Illumina HiSeq 2500. A second about 7 to 11 cycle PCR used a sample-barcoded 5' primer and a J-beta primer mix. TCRdb handled the public reads itself, with Q25 trimming in fastp and clone calling in MiXCR, and kept productive beta chains. Every entry covers one CDR3 protein and lists the most common genes and DNA from its rows. Across this sample there are about 1,500,000 distinct CDR3 sequences, with approximately 38% seen only once. The ten largest account for 7.9% of the sample. Sequencing was performed on blood. The origin of the receptors is a woman aged 18-29 years in good health.

The chain links TRBV27 to TRBJ1-1; TRBD1 might be the D (5 bases). CDR1 and CDR2 (germline): MNHEY, SMNVEV (reference sequence). This CDR3 comprises 18 residues. The germline V and J ends were trimmed by 5 bases and 3 bases, with 25 bases remaining between them. CDR3 DNA sequence: TGTGCCAGCAGTCCGTCGGGTGGGACCGGAAGATCCGACACTGAAGCTTTCTTT. It translates to CASSPSGGTGRSDTEAFF.

V gene TRBV15 combines with J gene TRBJ2-1, with 14 nucleotides matching TRBD2. This CDR3 has 16 amino acids. Germline V gives CDR1 LNHNV, CDR2 YYDKDF (reference sequence). V dropped 5 bases and J dropped 7; count of bases not matched to a gene: 7. CDR3 nucleotides: TGTGCCACCAGCGCCCGACTAGCGGGGGGGACGAATGAGCAGTTCTTC. Protein sequence: CATSARLAGGTNEQFF.

In this sample, this clonotype turned up once. V and J are TRBV6-5 and TRBJ1-6, with 7 bases fitting TRBD1. The CDR3 spans 13 residues. The V and J ends lost 4 bases and 14 bases, in that order; junction bases with no gene match: 8. Germline values: CDR1 MNHEY, CDR2 SVGAGI. In DNA form, the CDR3 reads TGTGCCAGCAGTTCTCTCGGACAGGAAGCCCTCCACTTT. As protein: CASSSLGQEALHF.

V is TRBV7-9 and J is TRBJ1-3; TRBD1 aligns across 10 bases. CDR3 length: 19 amino acids. Germline CDR1 reads SEHNR; CDR2 reads FQNEAQ (reference sequence). V trimming: 6 bases; J trimming: 5 bases; junction bases outside the gene matches: 19. CDR3 region: CASSTTPSRDRGLRNTIYF. In DNA, the CDR3 is TGTGCCAGCAGTACTACCCCCTCCCGGGACAGGGGACTTAGAAACACCATATATTTT.

The rearrangement uses TRBV25-1 and TRBJ2-3; weak D call: TRBD2 (6 bases). V was pared by 0 bases and J by 3 bases, with 16 bases between. This CDR3 region has 17 residues. Germline CDR1 reads MGHDK; CDR2 reads SYGVNS. CDR3 bases: TGTGCCAGCAGTGAATACGGAGGGGATAGCACAACAGATACGCAGTATTTT. Translated, it gives CASSEYGGDSTTDTQYF. The full variable domain, rest sourced from reference TRBV25-1 and TRBJ2-3, is EADIYQTPRYLVIGTGKKITLECSQTMGHDKMYWYQQDPGMELHLIHYSYGVNSTEKGDLSSESTVSRIRTEHFPLTLESARPSHTSQYLCASSEYGGDSTTDTQYFGPGTRLTVL.

The rearrangement joins TRBV10-3 to TRBJ2-3, with D perhaps matching TRBD1 or TRBD2 (6 bases each). V was trimmed by 6 bases and J by 2 bases, leaving 18 bases between them. CDR1 is ENHRY, CDR2 SYGVKD, per germline. This CDR3 contains 16 residues. The CDR3 spells CAIRSRGRGDTDTQYF. Here the CDR3 DNA reads TGTGCCATCAGATCCCGGGGTAGGGGGGACACAGATACGCAGTATTTT.

As to this clonotype: This clone may be a read error of a much larger clone one base away. The chain carries TRBV3-1 and TRBJ1-6; D unresolved. The CDR3 is 13 residues long. Germline lookup yields CDR1 LGHDT and CDR2 YNNKEL (reference sequence). In DNA form, the CDR3 reads TGTGCCAGCAGCCAAGAATATAAGTCACCCCTCCACTTT. Amino acid sequence: CASSQEYKSPLHF. The full variable domain, completed using reference TRBV3-1 and TRBJ1-6, is DTAVSQTPKYLVTQMGNDKSIKCEQNLGHDTMYWYKQDSKKFLKIMFSYNNKELIINETVPNRFSPKSPDKAHLNLHINSLELGDSAVYFCASSQEYKSPLHFGNGTRLTVT.

This rearrangement joins TRBV28 to TRBJ1-5, with no clear D. CDR3 length: 16 residues. Germline V gene sequence: CDR1 MDHEN, CDR2 SYDVKM. The ends were cut back, 4 bases at V and 0 bases at J, with 13 bases in the middle. CDR3 in amino acids: CASSSHTGPSNQPQHF. CDR3 in DNA: TGTGCCAGCAGTTCACACACGGGCCCTAGCAATCAGCCCCAGCATTTT.

The chain joins TRBV14 to TRBJ2-3; 7 bases are shared with TRBD2. Losses at the gene ends were 3 bases for V and 2 bases for J; bases not matched to a gene: 11. Germline V CDR1 and CDR2: SGHDN, FVKESK. The CDR3 covers 17 residues. The CDR3 nucleotides read TGTGCCAGCAGCCACCCCATAGCGGGCGTAACCACAGATACGCAGTATTTT. Its protein product is CASSHPIAGVTTDTQYF.

This clonotype has just a few counts. V gene TRBV19 combines with J gene TRBJ2-1; D gene uncertain. CDR1 and CDR2 (germline): LNHDA, SQIVND (reference sequence). Trimming shortened V by 5 bases and J by 3 bases, and 17 bases separated the two germline ends. CDR3 length: 16 residues. The CDR3 DNA reads as TGTGCCAGTAGTTCCCTTACCGGCCCCCTCTACAATGAGCAGTTCTTC. Translating gives CASSSLTGPLYNEQFF.

V gene TRBV29-1 combines with J gene TRBJ2-2; D is undetermined. V was pared by 3 bases and J by 3 bases, with 5 bases between. CDR1 and CDR2 (germline): SQVTM, ANQGSEA. The CDR3 runs 12 residues. As DNA, the CDR3 is TGCAGCGTTGAGGTGGACACCGGGGAGCTGTTTTTT. Its translation: CSVEVDTGELFF.

Concerning this clonotype: A single base separates this from a much larger clone, so it may be a read error. This chain connects TRBV4-1 to TRBJ1-2, with D hard to call. Germline V gene sequence: CDR1 MGHRA, CDR2 YSYEKL. The CDR3 loop spans 12 amino acids. In nucleotides, the CDR3 is TGCGCCCGCAGCCAAGTGTCTGAGGGCTACACCTTC. It translates to CARSQVSEGYTF.